What follows are 30 T cell receptor beta chains derived from one specimen sequenced in a study of cytomegalovirus exposure and HLA in healthy donors. A multiplex PCR was run with 60 Vbeta primers and 13 Jbeta primers. Sequenced by immunoSEQ multiplex PCR; TCRdb stores in-frame clones only, minus some. Counted here are over 65,000 clones, around three quarters occurring once; the ten biggest clones make up about 7.8%. Sequenced material: PBMCs. These receptors were taken from a man in his fifties or sixties in good health and CMV-seropositive.

The J gene is TRBJ2-1, the V gene TRBV28; 9 bases align to TRBD1. Germline loops: CDR1 MDHEN, CDR2 SYDVKM. The CDR3 totals 15 residues. J was trimmed by 4 bases and V by 2 bases; bases with no gene match: 3. Here the CDR3 reads CASSLVQGAYNEQFF. The CDR3 bases are TGTGCCAGCAGTTTAGTACAGGGGGCGTACAATGAGCAGTTCTTC.

CDR3 DNA: TGTGCCAGCAGTTGGGACTCTTCCTACGAGCAGTACTTC. This encodes CASSWDSSYEQYF. The rearrangement links TRBV5-6 to TRBJ2-7, with TRBD2 as a possible D gene (6 bases). Germline V gene lookup returns CDR1 SGHDT and CDR2 YYEEEE. V was clipped by 5 bases and J by 1 base, with 10 bases between them. CDR3 size: 13 residues.

This clone was seen only a few times. The chain couples TRBV4-2 to TRBJ2-7; TRBD2 is a possible D gene (5 bases). CDR3 length: 15 amino acids. V was pared by 1 base and J by 5 bases, with 15 bases between. Germline V gene lookup returns CDR1 LGHNA and CDR2 YNFKEQ. CDR3 DNA: TGTGCCAGCAGCCAAGGGACCGGGGTGGGCGACGAGCAGTACTTC. Protein: CASSQGTGVGDEQYF.

V and J are TRBV5-1 and TRBJ2-7; D remains unclear. V lost 4 bases to trimming and J lost 7 bases, with 12 bases between them. Germline V gene data show CDR1 as SGHRS and CDR2 as YFSETQ. The CDR3 totals 12 residues. The CDR3 reads CASSTSRGEQYF. CDR3 DNA sequence: TGCGCCAGCAGCACCTCGAGAGGTGAGCAGTACTTC.

With regard to this clone: The junction does not match germline at one end; this may be a read error. The rearrangement uses TRBV7-7 and TRBJ1-5; 7 nucleotides line up with TRBD1. CDR1 and CDR2 from the germline V gene are SSHAT and FNYEAQ (reference sequence). This CDR3 is built from 16 residues. CDR3 loop: CASSSGTAVSNQPQHF. The CDR3 coding sequence is TGTGCTAGCAGCTCTGGGACAGCCGTTAGCAATCAGCCCCAGCATTTT.

Ten or more counts support this clone. V and J are TRBV6-1 and TRBJ2-3, with 11 bases matching TRBD1. This CDR3 region has 15 residues. In germline, CDR1 is MNHNS, CDR2 SASEGT. V trimming: 1 base; J trimming: 4 bases; junction bases outside the gene matches: 1. The CDR3 region is CASSEGTGGADTQYF. The CDR3 nucleotides read TGTGCCAGCAGTGAAGGGACAGGGGGCGCAGATACGCAGTATTTT.

The chain links TRBV11-3 to TRBJ2-1; a weak D match, TRBD2 (6 bases). Per germline, CDR1 SGHNT and CDR2 YENEEA. V was cut by 1 base and J by 5 bases, with 9 bases left in between. The CDR3 spans 14 residues. CDR3 nucleotide sequence: TGTGCCAGCAGCTTAGCCCCGGGAGACAATGAGCAGTTCTTC. Translated: CASSLAPGDNEQFF.

This clone was seen more than once but under ten times. This chain links TRBV10-3 with TRBJ2-3, with D possibly matching TRBD2 (5 bases). Per the germline V gene, CDR1 is ENHRY and CDR2 is SYGVKD. This CDR3 is 17 amino acids long. Trimming removed 6 bases from V and 0 bases from J, with 19 bases in between. The CDR3 loop is CAISGDSGRPSTDTQYF. DNA of the CDR3: TGTGCCATCAGCGGGGATTCTGGTCGTCCTAGCACAGATACGCAGTATTTT.

V and J are TRBV7-9 and TRBJ1-2, with 10 bases aligning to TRBD1. The germline gives CDR1 SEHNR, CDR2 FQNEAQ (reference sequence). The CDR3 spans 14 residues. V dropped 4 bases and J dropped 13; count of bases not matched to a gene: 12. The CDR3 reads CASSSVSGQGIFTF. DNA for the CDR3: TGTGCCAGCAGCTCCGTCTCGGGACAGGGGATCTTCACCTTC.

The rearrangement uses TRBV5-1 and TRBJ2-3; D gene ambiguous. V lost 2 bases, J lost 1 base, and 14 bases lay in between. The CDR3 extends over 16 amino acids. Germline CDR1 SGHRS, CDR2 YFSETQ. The DNA of the CDR3 is TGCGCCAGCAGCTTTGGCGGTCGAAGCGGCACAGATACGCAGTATTTT. As protein: CASSFGGRSGTDTQYF.

CDR3 residues: CASTPSGVSQPQHF. CDR3 in DNA: TGTGCCAGTACCCCCTCCGGGGTAAGTCAGCCCCAGCATTTT. The V gene is TRBV19, the J gene TRBJ1-5; D gene unclear. The germline V gene encodes CDR1 LNHDA and CDR2 SQIVND (reference sequence). The ends were cut back, 7 bases at V and 6 bases at J, with 16 bases in the middle. This CDR3 contains 14 residues. The full variable domain, with the rest looked up from reference TRBV19 and TRBJ1-5, is DGGITQSPKYLFRKEGQNVTLSCEQNLNHDAMYWYRQDPGQGLRLIYYSQIVNDFQKGDIAEGYSVSREKKESFPLTVTSAQKNPTAFYLCASTPSGVSQPQHFGDGTRLSIL.

CDR3 loop: CASSLAAGQAFF. CDR3 DNA: TGTGCCAGCAGCTTGGCCGCAGGCCAAGCTTTCTTT. This chain uses TRBV5-6 with TRBJ1-1, with unresolved D. This CDR3 is built from 12 residues. V dropped 0 bases and J dropped 9 bases, with 9 bases sitting between them. Germline CDR1 and CDR2: SGHDT and YYEEEE.

The chain employs TRBV7-2 and TRBJ2-7; 7 bases align to TRBD1. The CDR3 length is 13 residues. Germline V CDR1 and CDR2: SGHTA, FQGNSA. Trimming cost V 5 bases and J 7 bases; bases outside gene matches: 8. CDR3 DNA: TGTGCCAGCAGCCCGAGGACAGGACGGGAGCAGTACTTC. This sequence encodes CASSPRTGREQYF.

This CDR3 reads CASSRPYSTDTQYF. CDR3 DNA sequence: TGTGCCAGCAGCCGTCCCTATTCCACAGATACGCAGTATTTT. This chain connects TRBV11-2 to TRBJ2-3, with D unresolved. The CDR3 sequence is 14 residues long. The germline V gene encodes CDR1 SGHAT and CDR2 FQNNGV. With 5 bases removed from V and 2 bases from J, the gap between germline ends came to 11 bases.

The chain employs TRBV10-3 and TRBJ1-6, with D possibly TRBD1 on 5 matching bases. V was trimmed by 10 bases and J by 4 bases, leaving 20 bases between them. The germline V gene has CDR1 ENHRY and CDR2 SYGVKD. This CDR3 contains 16 residues. CDR3 DNA: TGTGCCACCTGCGAGGTAAAGGGACTGTATAATTCACCCCTCCACTTT. This encodes CATCEVKGLYNSPLHF.

The V gene is TRBV4-1, the J gene TRBJ1-2, with 10 bases that match TRBD1. Germline V gene data show CDR1 as MGHRA and CDR2 as YSYEKL. J was trimmed by 6 bases and V by 1 base; bases with no gene match: 8. The CDR3 totals 16 residues. The CDR3 DNA is TGCGCCAGCAGCCAAGCCAGGACAGGGGGGAGGGATGGCTACACCTTC. Translating it yields CASSQARTGGRDGYTF.

The rearrangement links TRBV6-1 to TRBJ2-6, with D unresolved. CDR3 size: 15 residues. Between the trimmed V and J ends, which lost 3 bases and 1 base, there was a span of 7 bases. From germline, CDR1 is MNHNS and CDR2 SASEGT. The CDR3 here is CASSDDGSGANVLTF. The CDR3 DNA reads as TGTGCCAGCAGTGATGACGGGTCTGGGGCCAACGTCCTGACTTTC.

The V and J genes are TRBV7-8 and TRBJ1-1; D remains ambiguous. V lost 1 base to trimming and J lost 0 bases, with 9 bases between them. CDR1 is SGHVS, CDR2 FQNEAQ, per germline. CDR3 length equals 15 residues. This CDR3 is CASSLDEAMNTEAFF. The CDR3 region has the DNA TGTGCCAGCAGCTTAGACGAGGCGATGAACACTGAAGCTTTCTTT.

The chain is built from TRBV20-1 and TRBJ2-5, with D hard to call. This CDR3 has 11 residues. Germline loops: CDR1 DFQATT, CDR2 SNEGSKA (reference sequence). Trimming took off 3 bases at V and 5 bases at J, with 7 bases between the two ends. The CDR3 sequence is CSASLRETQYF. CDR3 nucleotides: TGCAGTGCTAGTTTACGGGAGACCCAGTACTTC.

This clone was counted a single time. The J gene is TRBJ2-3, the V gene TRBV6-5, with 12 bases that match TRBD2. V lost 0 bases, J lost 7 bases, and 5 bases stayed unmatched. Germline V gene lookup returns CDR1 MNHEY and CDR2 SVGAGI. The CDR3 has 16 residues. The CDR3 DNA is TGTGCCAGCAGTTACTCGTCTAGCGGGAGGGCCAATACGCAGTATTTT. The encoded protein is CASSYSSSGRANTQYF.

With regard to this clone: The junction and the germline gene differ at one end; a read error may be behind it. The chain couples TRBV7-7 to TRBJ2-5; TRBD1 might be the D (5 bases). The CDR3 length is 13 residues. The V gene's germline CDR1 is SSHAT and CDR2 FNYEAQ (reference sequence). The CDR3 sequence is CASSTGWGETQYF. The CDR3 DNA sequence: TGTGCTAGCAGCACAGGTTGGGGAGAGACCCAGTACTTC.

V usage is TRBV19 and J usage is TRBJ2-7, with D perhaps matching TRBD2 (5 bases). V gave up 3 bases and J gave up 3 bases, with 12 bases separating them. Germline CDR1 is LNHDA and CDR2 is SQIVND (reference sequence). This CDR3 is 14 amino acids long. CDR3 sequence: CASSISDGDYEQYF. The CDR3 DNA reads as TGTGCCAGTAGTATTTCGGACGGGGACTACGAGCAGTACTTC.

The chain joins TRBV7-2 to TRBJ1-1; 10 nucleotides align to TRBD1. The germline CDR1 and CDR2 sequences are SGHTA and FQGNSA. V lost 5 bases to trimming and J lost 7 bases; unmatched junction nucleotides: 16. The CDR3 has 17 residues. This CDR3 reads CASSRAYWTGGYNEAFF. The CDR3 region has the DNA TGTGCCAGCAGCCGAGCTTATTGGACAGGGGGATACAATGAAGCTTTCTTT. Combining the CDR3 with reference TRBV7-2 and TRBJ1-1 gives the whole variable domain GAGVSQSPSNKVTEKGKDVELRCDPISGHTALYWYRQSLGQGLEFLIYFQGNSAPDKSGLPSDRFSAERTGGSVSTLTIQRTQQEDSAVYLCASSRAYWTGGYNEAFFGQGTRLTVV.

V gene TRBV10-3 combines with J gene TRBJ2-3; 9 positions match TRBD1. V shed 4 bases and J 5 bases; nucleotides not matched to a gene: 7. Germline assignment: CDR1 ENHRY and CDR2 SYGVKD. CDR3 length: 15 residues. The CDR3 loop is CAISGQDRGLDTQYF. CDR3 DNA sequence: TGTGCCATCAGTGGCCAGGACAGGGGATTAGATACGCAGTATTTT.

This CDR3 is CATSPSGTRLNEQFF. The CDR3 DNA follows: TGTGCCACCTCTCCCTCCGGGACTAGACTCAATGAGCAGTTCTTC. J is TRBJ2-1 and V is TRBV10-3, with 8 bases aligning to TRBD2. V gave up 10 bases and J gave up 6 bases; unmatched junction bases: 14. This CDR3 contains 15 residues. The germline CDR1 and CDR2 sequences are ENHRY and SYGVKD.

The genes are TRBV14 and TRBJ1-2, with 7 bases matching TRBD1. CDR3 length equals 15 residues. Germline lookup yields CDR1 SGHDN and CDR2 FVKESK. Germline trimming cut 0 bases from V and 5 bases from J; bases unmatched to any gene: 6. The DNA for the CDR3 is TGTGCCAGCAGCCAAGAAGGCGTCAGGGGGTATGGCTACACCTTC. Encoded protein: CASSQEGVRGYGYTF. The full variable domain, rest sourced from reference TRBV14 and TRBJ1-2, is EAGVTQFPSHSVIEKGQTVTLRCDPISGHDNLYWYRRVMGKEIKFLLHFVKESKQDESGMPNNRFLAERTGGTYSTLKVQPAELEDSGVYFCASSQEGVRGYGYTFGSGTRLTVV.

This clone has more than one count but fewer than ten. The chain is built from TRBV6-1 and TRBJ2-1; TRBD2 aligns across 8 bases. The CDR3 runs to 15 residues. CDR1 is MNHNS and CDR2 is SASEGT in the germline V gene. Trimming removed 2 bases from V and 10 bases from J; junction bases left unmatched: 10. The CDR3 region has the DNA TGTGCCAGCAGTGAAAGTTTCGGGGGGGCTGGCGAGCAGTTCTTC. It yields the protein CASSESFGGAGEQFF.

By sample share, this clone is medium-sized. The rearrangement links TRBV5-1 to TRBJ1-1; 8 bases fit TRBD1. The CDR3 loop spans 17 amino acids. Germline assignment: CDR1 SGHRS and CDR2 YFSETQ. The V and J ends lost 2 bases and 5 bases, in that order; junction bases with no gene match: 14. CDR3 sequence (DNA): TGCGCCAGCAGCTTCGATGGGACAGGTCTTGTTAGGACTGAAGCTTTCTTT. It encodes CASSFDGTGLVRTEAFF.

The gene calls are TRBV6-6 and TRBJ2-3, with a possible D match to TRBD2 (6 bases). The CDR3 loop spans 11 amino acids. With 7 bases removed from V and 6 bases from J, the gap between germline ends came to 8 bases. CDR1 and CDR2 from the germline V gene are MNHNY and SVGAGI (reference sequence). The CDR3 reads CASTREDTQYF. The CDR3 DNA reads as TGTGCCAGCACCCGGGAGGATACGCAGTATTTT.

V gene TRBV19 combines with J gene TRBJ2-1; D is ambiguous. Germline V gene data show CDR1 as LNHDA and CDR2 as SQIVND (reference sequence). The CDR3 is 14 residues long. V shed 1 base and J shed 5 bases, with 9 bases lying between them. The CDR3 here is CASSIVQRNNEQFF. The CDR3, as DNA: TGTGCCAGTAGTATAGTTCAGCGCAACAATGAGCAGTTCTTC. Full variable domain (remainder filled in from reference TRBV19 and TRBJ2-1): DGGITQSPKYLFRKEGQNVTLSCEQNLNHDAMYWYRQDPGQGLRLIYYSQIVNDFQKGDIAEGYSVSREKKESFPLTVTSAQKNPTAFYLCASSIVQRNNEQFFGPGTRLTVL.